Presented here are 5 T cell receptor beta chains from one specimen sequenced in a study of OX40 agonist ivuxolimab in advanced cancers. Library generation was performed with the immunoSEQ multiplex PCR assay. Held by TCRdb, this immuneACCESS table contains in-frame sequences only and omits some clones. Under half of the omission traces to an unresolved V gene where checked; the cause of the rest is unknown. Here the sample has 37,000 or so clones; 70% to 90% occur a single time. Clones ranked in the top ten supply approximately 2.4% of the sample. The input for sequencing was CD4+ or CD8+ T cells sorted from blood, taken in a trial of the OX40 agonist ivuxolimab. The receptors stem from an adult with an advanced solid tumor such as melanoma, head and neck, liver or kidney cancer.

J is TRBJ1-5 and V is TRBV30, with D possibly TRBD1 on 5 matching bases. CDR3 length: 14 amino acids. Germline V gene sequence: CDR1 GTSNPN, CDR2 SVGIG (reference sequence). V lost 1 base and J lost 9, with 16 bases in between. CDR3 in amino acids: CAWSGQSMQGPQHF. In nucleotides, the CDR3 is TGTGCCTGGAGTGGACAGTCTATGCAAGGGCCCCAGCATTTT.

This clone was detected once. The chain carries TRBV6-5 and TRBJ1-5; D gene unclear. Trimming removed 2 bases from V and 2 bases from J, with 7 bases in between. This CDR3 has 14 amino acids. Germline values: CDR1 MNHEY, CDR2 SVGAGI. Here the CDR3 reads CASSYGQGNQPQHF. CDR3 DNA sequence: TGTGCCAGCAGTTACGGCCAGGGCAATCAGCCCCAGCATTTT.

CDR3 loop: CARSEAGRGSYEQYF. CDR3 DNA: TGTGCCAGAAGCGAAGCAGGCCGAGGTAGCTACGAGCAGTACTTC. The chain carries TRBV5-3 and TRBJ2-5; D ambiguous. The J call may not be correct, given that the DNA end is closer to TRBJ2-7. TRBV5-3 is noted as an ORF with a role that remains uncertain. The CDR3 loop spans 15 amino acids.

The rearrangement uses TRBV7-9 and TRBJ2-5; 8 nucleotides match TRBD2. The J call may be incorrect, as the DNA end agrees better with TRBJ2-7. This CDR3 is built from 14 residues. CDR1 and CDR2 from the germline V gene are SEHNR and FQNEAQ (reference sequence). CDR3 nucleotides: TGTGCCAGCAGGCCTTGGGGGACTAGCTACGAGCAGTACTTC. It codes for CASRPWGTSYEQYF.

This clone was picked up a small number of times. The same CDR3 can be traced to other DNA sequences in this sample. This sequence joins TRBV6-6 and TRBJ2-1; no clear D gene. V was clipped by 8 bases and J by 2 bases, with 7 bases between them. Germline CDR1 MNHNY, CDR2 SVGAGI (reference sequence). This CDR3 is 12 amino acids long. The CDR3 DNA reads as TGTGCCAGCTCGCGGCCCTACAATGAGCAGTTCTTC. This codes for CASSRPYNEQFF.